This T cell receptor beta chain was identified in a study of blood T cells in healthy people across ages. Study results and caveats: The study found more naive CD4+ cells and higher diversity in long-lived than aged donors.

V lost 3 bases, J lost 4 bases, and 5 bases stayed unmatched. Germline CDR1 reads KGHSH; CDR2 reads LQKENI. This CDR3 spans 14 amino acids. At least 7 million PBMCs were isolated per sample. Using a J-beta primer mix together with a sample-barcoded 5' primer, a second PCR was run for about 6 to 11 cycles. Each sample provided no less than 2.5 million CDR3-containing paired-end reads. One entry per CDR3 protein, called by TCRdb with MiXCR from the 5' RACE reads. Of 1.5 million to 2 million distinct CDR3 sequences detected, 25% to 30% appear once; the ten largest clones hold approximately 7.7%. This clonotype was recorded a few times. Its antigen is as yet unknown.

The J gene is TRBJ1-2, the V gene TRBV18; 7 nucleotides align to TRBD1. Sequencing was done on a sample of blood. The receptor was derived from a woman aged 25-40 years in good health. CDR3 amino acids: CASSPGQDFYGYTF. CDR3 nucleotide sequence: TGTGCCAGCTCACCCGGACAGGACTTCTATGGCTACACCTTC.